These T cell receptor beta chains were read from a single sample in a study of shared clonotypes between healthy human individuals. Method: immunoSEQ multiplex PCR; TCRdb's copy keeps in-frame clones and lacks some. The data contain over a million clones, about 77% of them singletons. Sequenced input: memory CD4+ T cells sorted from blood. These receptors came from a man aged 18 to 29 in good health. The CDR3 runs from the conserved cysteine through the conserved F or W. The order of the fields is clone size, D gene, J gene, V gene, CDR3 protein, CDR3 DNA. The D gene is left open where the match is weak. Clone size appears in some rows only: once, few, many, or a class for an expanded clone.

clone_size: -
d_call: -
j_call: TRBJ1-5
v_call: TRBV6-5
cdr3_aa: CASSEGLIHQPQHF
cdr3_nt: TGTGCCAGCAGTGAGGGGCTAATCCATCAGCCCCAGCATTTT

clone_size: -
d_call: TRBD2
j_call: TRBJ2-7
v_call: TRBV29-1
cdr3_aa: CSVGPRPGGSSYEQYF
cdr3_nt: TGCAGCGTTGGACCTCGGCCGGGGGGGTCGTCCTACGAGCAGTACTTC

clone_size: many
d_call: TRBD2
j_call: TRBJ2-7
v_call: TRBV18
cdr3_aa: CASSPGASGDEQYF
cdr3_nt: TGTGCCAGCTCACCGGGGGCTAGCGGGGACGAGCAGTACTTC

clone_size: -
d_call: -
j_call: TRBJ2-7
v_call: TRBV7-9
cdr3_aa: CASSFSGTLTYEQYF
cdr3_nt: TGTGCCAGCAGCTTCTCCGGGACACTCACCTACGAGCAGTACTTC

clone_size: -
d_call: -
j_call: TRBJ1-1
v_call: TRBV30
cdr3_aa: CAWSVQGPIEAFF
cdr3_nt: TGTGCCTGGAGTGTACAAGGGCCTATTGAAGCTTTCTTT

clone_size: -
d_call: TRBD2
j_call: TRBJ2-1
v_call: TRBV11-3
cdr3_aa: CASSTSGTTMREQFF
cdr3_nt: TGTGCCAGCAGCACCTCCGGGACTACCATGCGGGAGCAGTTCTTC

clone_size: -
d_call: -
j_call: TRBJ1-2
v_call: TRBV5-6
cdr3_aa: CASSPPGTYGYTF
cdr3_nt: TGTGCCAGCAGCCCCCCGGGGACCTATGGCTACACCTTC

clone_size: -
d_call: TRBD1
j_call: TRBJ1-4
v_call: TRBV6-1
cdr3_aa: CASSSRTGLNEKLFF
cdr3_nt: TGTGCCAGCAGTTCACGGACAGGGCTTAATGAAAAACTGTTTTTT

clone_size: -
d_call: TRBD1
j_call: TRBJ1-1
v_call: TRBV6-5
cdr3_aa: CASSYGDRDGTEAFF
cdr3_nt: TGTGCCAGCAGTTACGGGGACAGGGATGGGACTGAAGCTTTCTTT

clone_size: few
d_call: -
j_call: TRBJ2-2
v_call: TRBV10-3
cdr3_aa: CAIRGATDTGELFF
cdr3_nt: TGTGCCATCAGGGGGGCCACAGACACCGGGGAGCTGTTTTTT

clone_size: -
d_call: TRBD2
j_call: TRBJ2-7
v_call: TRBV18
cdr3_aa: CASSTLAGADEQYF
cdr3_nt: TGTGCCAGCTCAACCCTAGCGGGGGCAGACGAGCAGTACTTC

clone_size: -
d_call: TRBD1
j_call: TRBJ2-7
v_call: TRBV7-9
cdr3_aa: CASSYGQAYEQYF
cdr3_nt: TGTGCCAGCAGCTACGGACAGGCATACGAGCAGTACTTC

clone_size: many
d_call: -
j_call: TRBJ2-7
v_call: TRBV6-5
cdr3_aa: CASSWGRESEQYF
cdr3_nt: TGTGCCAGCAGCTGGGGCAGGGAGAGTGAGCAGTACTTC

clone_size: -
d_call: -
j_call: TRBJ1-1
v_call: TRBV6-6
cdr3_aa: CASRTRRENTEAFF
cdr3_nt: TGTGCCAGCAGGACCCGGAGGGAGAACACTGAAGCTTTCTTT

clone_size: -
d_call: -
j_call: TRBJ1-6
v_call: TRBV4-2
cdr3_aa: CASSQGQEYGSPLHF
cdr3_nt: TGTGCCAGCAGCCAAGGACAGGAATATGGTTCACCCCTCCACTTT

clone_size: -
d_call: -
j_call: TRBJ2-7
v_call: TRBV18
cdr3_aa: CASSRAQLNEQYF
cdr3_nt: TGTGCCAGCTCCCGGGCCCAGTTAAACGAGCAGTACTTC

clone_size: -
d_call: -
j_call: TRBJ1-5
v_call: TRBV5-1
cdr3_aa: CASSWGPGGANSNQPQHF
cdr3_nt: TGCGCCAGCAGCTGGGGCCCGGGGGGCGCTAATAGCAATCAGCCCCAGCATTTT

clone_size: -
d_call: -
j_call: TRBJ2-1
v_call: TRBV7-2
cdr3_aa: CASSLARDNEQFF
cdr3_nt: TGTGCCAGCAGCTTAGCAAGGGACAATGAGCAGTTCTTC

clone_size: -
d_call: TRBD2
j_call: TRBJ2-5
v_call: TRBV10-3
cdr3_aa: CAIRGGETQYF
cdr3_nt: TGTGCCATCAGGGGGGGGGAGACCCAGTACTTC

clone_size: -
d_call: -
j_call: TRBJ1-1
v_call: TRBV14
cdr3_aa: CASSQDGQVLTEAFF
cdr3_nt: TGTGCCAGCAGCCAAGATGGGCAGGTTCTCACTGAAGCTTTCTTT

clone_size: -
d_call: TRBD2
j_call: TRBJ2-7
v_call: TRBV6-5
cdr3_aa: CASKTGGYEQYF
cdr3_nt: TGTGCCAGCAAAACGGGGGGATACGAGCAGTACTTC

clone_size: -
d_call: TRBD2
j_call: TRBJ2-7
v_call: TRBV2
cdr3_aa: CASQRGGTYEQYF
cdr3_nt: TGTGCCAGCCAGCGGGGGGGAACCTACGAGCAGTACTTC

clone_size: -
d_call: TRBD1
j_call: TRBJ2-5
v_call: TRBV29-1
cdr3_aa: CSVGVGQGIQETQYF
cdr3_nt: TGCAGCGTGGGAGTGGGACAGGGGATACAAGAGACCCAGTACTTC

clone_size: few
d_call: TRBD1
j_call: TRBJ1-2
v_call: TRBV19
cdr3_aa: CASSRGQGNGYTF
cdr3_nt: TGTGCCAGTAGTAGGGGACAGGGTAATGGCTACACCTTC

clone_size: -
d_call: -
j_call: TRBJ1-5
v_call: TRBV15
cdr3_aa: CATSRSGSGQPQHF
cdr3_nt: TGTGCCACCAGCAGATCGGGGAGTGGTCAGCCCCAGCATTTT

clone_size: -
d_call: TRBD1
j_call: TRBJ1-4
v_call: TRBV5-4
cdr3_aa: CASSRTGTNEKLFF
cdr3_nt: TGTGCCAGCAGCCGGACAGGGACTAATGAAAAACTGTTTTTT

clone_size: once
d_call: -
j_call: TRBJ1-1
v_call: TRBV28
cdr3_aa: CASGLRDLEAFF
cdr3_nt: TGTGCCAGCGGGCTCAGGGACCTTGAAGCTTTCTTT

clone_size: once
d_call: -
j_call: TRBJ1-3
v_call: TRBV5-6
cdr3_aa: CASSSTGAGVYQGNTIYF
cdr3_nt: TGTGCCAGCAGCTCTACGGGTGCAGGGGTATACCAAGGAAACACCATATATTTT

clone_size: few
d_call: -
j_call: TRBJ1-2
v_call: TRBV10-3
cdr3_aa: CAISDTANYGYTF
cdr3_nt: TGTGCCATCAGTGATACAGCGAACTATGGCTACACCTTC

clone_size: -
d_call: -
j_call: TRBJ2-2
v_call: TRBV5-8
cdr3_aa: CASSSRLLSSTGELFF
cdr3_nt: TGTGCCAGCAGCTCCCGTCTATTGAGTTCCACCGGGGAGCTGTTTTTT

clone_size: once
d_call: -
j_call: TRBJ1-2
v_call: TRBV5-4
cdr3_aa: CASSPRLGFGYGYTF
cdr3_nt: TGTGCCAGCAGCCCCAGACTGGGTTTCGGCTATGGCTACACCTTC

clone_size: -
d_call: -
j_call: TRBJ2-2
v_call: TRBV11-2
cdr3_aa: CASSLSLTGELFF
cdr3_nt: TGTGCCAGCAGCTTATCCTTGACCGGGGAGCTGTTTTTT

clone_size: -
d_call: -
j_call: TRBJ2-6
v_call: TRBV6-4
cdr3_aa: CASSLQPTGANVLTF
cdr3_nt: TGTGCCAGCAGTTTGCAGCCCACGGGGGCCAACGTCCTGACTTTC

clone_size: -
d_call: -
j_call: TRBJ1-2
v_call: TRBV7-8
cdr3_aa: CASSAAGYGYTF
cdr3_nt: TGTGCCAGCAGCGCCGCAGGGTATGGCTACACCTTC

clone_size: once
d_call: -
j_call: TRBJ2-2
v_call: TRBV10-1
cdr3_aa: CASSESVAGELFF
cdr3_nt: TGCGCCAGCAGTGAGTCGGTGGCGGGGGAGCTGTTTTTT

clone_size: -
d_call: -
j_call: TRBJ1-4
v_call: TRBV6-1
cdr3_aa: CASSPGRHDEKLFF
cdr3_nt: TGTGCCAGCAGTCCAGGACGGCATGATGAAAAACTGTTTTTT

clone_size: -
d_call: TRBD1
j_call: TRBJ1-2
v_call: TRBV28
cdr3_aa: CASRRTGNYGYTF
cdr3_nt: TGTGCCAGCAGGCGGACAGGAAACTATGGCTACACCTTC

clone_size: -
d_call: -
j_call: TRBJ1-5
v_call: TRBV19
cdr3_aa: CASRGGPQPQHF
cdr3_nt: TGTGCCAGTAGGGGGGGTCCCCAGCCCCAGCATTTT

clone_size: -
d_call: TRBD1
j_call: TRBJ2-2
v_call: TRBV18
cdr3_aa: CASSSTGGGTGELFF
cdr3_nt: TGTGCCAGCTCATCAACAGGGGGAGGCACCGGGGAGCTGTTTTTT

clone_size: -
d_call: TRBD1
j_call: TRBJ2-5
v_call: TRBV7-6
cdr3_aa: CASSLGQGETQYF
cdr3_nt: TGTGCCAGCAGCTTAGGACAGGGGGAGACCCAGTACTTC

clone_size: -
d_call: -
j_call: TRBJ1-1
v_call: TRBV7-6
cdr3_aa: CASSLDAGHMNTEAFF
cdr3_nt: TGTGCCAGCAGCTTAGATGCCGGTCACATGAACACTGAAGCTTTCTTT